One sample yielded the 12 T cell receptor beta chains listed below, sequenced in a study of CD8 T cells in Susac syndrome. Random hexamers primed reverse transcription of about 0.45 to 1 ug RNA. TCRdb reprocessed the immunoSEQ multiplex PCR reads with MiXCR, giving one entry per CDR3 protein. The data contain 210,000 or so distinct CDR3 sequences, about 94% of them singletons. Sequencing was performed on CD4+ T cells from PBMCs. Every receptor here comes from a human donor with Susac syndrome.

J is TRBJ1-2 and V is TRBV7-9; 7 positions agree with TRBD1. CDR3 size: 12 residues. Germline V CDR1 and CDR2: SEHNR, FQNEAQ (reference sequence). V was pared by 8 bases and J by 2 bases, with 2 bases of the junction left unmatched. CDR3 sequence: CASAQGNYGYTF. In nucleotides, the CDR3 is TGTGCCAGCGCACAGGGGAACTATGGCTACACCTTC.

This rearrangement joins TRBV11-2 to TRBJ1-5, with 7 bases that match TRBD1. The CDR3 length is 15 residues. V lost 0 bases, J lost 12 bases, and 11 bases stayed unmatched. CDR1 and CDR2 from the germline V gene are SGHAT and FQNNGV. This CDR3 reads CASSLDLGRQGLQHF. In DNA form, the CDR3 reads TGTGCCAGCAGCTTAGATCTCGGGAGACAGGGTCTCCAGCATTTT.

The chain uses TRBV29-1 and TRBJ1-1; a possible D gene is TRBD1 (5 bases). This CDR3 has 11 residues. Germline values: CDR1 SQVTM, CDR2 ANQGSEA. With 4 bases removed from V and 13 bases from J, the gap between germline ends came to 16 bases. The CDR3 reads CSVVGTDKVFF. The CDR3 DNA sequence: TGCAGCGTTGTTGGGACGGATAAAGTTTTCTTT.

V gene TRBV20-1 combines with J gene TRBJ2-5; 10 nucleotides align to TRBD2. CDR3 length equals 14 residues. V shed 6 bases, J shed 2 bases, and the junction held 6 bases outside the gene matches. CDR1 is DFQATT, CDR2 SNEGSKA, per germline (reference sequence). This chain's CDR3 is CSAHLLAGQETQYF. DNA of the CDR3: TGCAGTGCCCATTTACTAGCGGGGCAAGAGACCCAGTACTTC.

The chain has TRBV15 and TRBJ1-1; TRBD1 might be the D (6 bases). There are 15 residues in the CDR3. Germline V gene data show CDR1 as LNHNV and CDR2 as YYDKDF (reference sequence). Trimming left V 3 bases short and J 3 bases short, with 14 bases between. The CDR3 region is CATSSTGLRDTEAFF. CDR3 DNA: TGTGCCACCAGCAGCACAGGGTTGAGGGACACTGAAGCTTTCTTT.

The chain employs TRBV20-1 and TRBJ1-5; D is ambiguous. This CDR3 has 17 amino acids. Trimming stripped 3 bases from V and 0 bases from J, with 18 bases between. Germline loops: CDR1 DFQATT, CDR2 SNEGSKA (reference sequence). The CDR3 loop reads CSARKGAGDYSNQPQHF. The CDR3 coding sequence is TGCAGTGCTAGGAAGGGTGCAGGTGATTATAGCAATCAGCCCCAGCATTTT.

The chain recombines TRBV6-6 with TRBJ1-5; 8 bases align to TRBD1. This CDR3 contains 14 residues. Unmatched junction bases numbered 7, after V lost 6 bases and J lost 6 bases. Germline V gives CDR1 MNHNY, CDR2 SVGAGI (reference sequence). The DNA of the CDR3 is TGTGCCAGCAGGACGCAGGGGGCGAGTCAGCCCCAGCATTTT. This encodes CASRTQGASQPQHF.

This chain uses TRBV19 with TRBJ2-2; 7 nucleotides align to TRBD2. This CDR3 has 14 residues. Germline values: CDR1 LNHDA, CDR2 SQIVND (reference sequence). J gave up 4 bases and V 3 bases, and 2 bases lay outside the gene matches. The CDR3 region is CASSMGGVTGELFF. In DNA form, the CDR3 reads TGTGCCAGTAGTATGGGAGGGGTCACCGGGGAGCTGTTTTTT.

J is TRBJ2-7 and V is TRBV4-3; 8 bases match TRBD1. CDR1 and CDR2 (germline): LGHNA, YSLEER. The CDR3 length is 14 residues. With V trimmed by 4 bases and J by 2 bases, 4 bases remained unmatched. The CDR3 DNA reads as TGCGCCAGCAGCCGGGACAGGTCTACCTACGAGCAGTACTTC. It codes for CASSRDRSTYEQYF.

The chain combines TRBV11-2 with TRBJ2-3; 7 bases are a match to TRBD2. This CDR3 contains 13 residues. Losses at the gene ends were 4 bases for V and 5 bases for J; bases not matched to a gene: 3. Germline V gene sequence: CDR1 SGHAT, CDR2 FQNNGV. CDR3 nucleotide sequence: TGTGCCAGCAGCTCGGGGAGGGGAGATACGCAGTATTTT. Encoded protein: CASSSGRGDTQYF.

The chain carries TRBV28 and TRBJ2-7, with TRBD2 as a possible D gene (5 bases). Germline-derived CDR1 and CDR2 are MDHEN and SYDVKM. The CDR3 contains 15 residues. Trimming left V 6 bases short and J 3 bases short, with 18 bases between. The CDR3: CASRSHHGIYYEQYF. CDR3 nucleotides: TGTGCCAGCAGATCTCACCACGGGATTTACTACGAGCAGTACTTC.

The chain links TRBV5-1 to TRBJ2-2; D remains ambiguous. V lost 4 bases and J lost 1, with 14 bases in between. The CDR3 length is 16 residues. Germline values: CDR1 SGHRS, CDR2 YFSETQ. DNA of the CDR3: TGCGCCAGCAGCCCCCAATTGGGTCAGAACACCGGGGAGCTGTTTTTT. It codes for CASSPQLGQNTGELFF.